Listed below are T cell receptor beta chains from one sample, sequenced in a study of T cells in Graves' hyperthyroidism and ophthalmopathy. TCRdb ran MiXCR on the multiplex PCR reads and lists one entry per CDR3 protein. There are hundreds of thousands of distinct CDR3 sequences in the sample; about 24% occur only once, and roughly 10% lies in the top ten. The specimen was blood. Receptor source: a woman aged 25 to 39 with Graves' ophthalmopathy. The CDR3 runs from the conserved cysteine through the conserved F or W. D genes are given only for firm matches. Not every row has a clone size; where given, it reads once, few, many or a size class.

v_call	j_call	d_call	clone_size	cdr3_nt	cdr3_aa
TRBV12-3/TRBV12-4	TRBJ1-3	.	many	TGTGCCAGCAGCCCCTCGTACGGCATGGGAAACACCATATATTTT	CASSPSYGMGNTIYF
TRBV12-3/TRBV12-4	TRBJ2-6	.	.	TGTGCCAGCAGAGGAGTTAGACAGTGGACGACTGGGGCCAACGTCCTGACTTTC	CASRGVRQWTTGANVLTF
TRBV4-1	TRBJ2-4	.	.	TGCGCCAGCAGCGACTCACAGGGGAGGAGAAACATTCAGTACTTC	CASSDSQGRRNIQYF
TRBV19	TRBJ2-7	TRBD1	few	TGTGCCAGTAGTATAGCCGCGACAGGGTATTACGAGCAGTACTTC	CASSIAATGYYEQYF
TRBV10-3	TRBJ2-5	.	many	TGTGCCATCAGTGGGATTCGGGGGCCAAACCAAGAGACCCAGTACTTC	CAISGIRGPNQETQYF
TRBV7-9	TRBJ1-1	.	many	TGTGCCAGCAGCTCCGGAGGGGGAAGGAGAAGGAACACTGAAGCTTTCTTT	CASSSGGGRRRNTEAFF
TRBV10-1	TRBJ2-3	.	few	TGCGCCAGCAGTGGGGAGAGCACAGATACGCAGTATTTT	CASSGESTDTQYF
TRBV5-1	TRBJ2-7	.	.	TGCGCCAGCAGCTTGGGGGGCCCTGACGTCTACGAGCAGTACTTC	CASSLGGPDVYEQYF
TRBV10-3	TRBJ2-7	TRBD1	many	TGTGCCATCAGTGAGTCGAACCTGCGACAGGGGCGGGGCGAGCAGTACTTC	CAISESNLRQGRGEQYF
TRBV12-3/TRBV12-4	TRBJ1-3	.	many	TGTGCCAGCACCAAGACAGAAGGGAGACACACCATATATTTT	CASTKTEGRHTIYF